The table lists the clone carrying this T cell receptor beta chain with a few counts. CDR1 is LGHNA, CDR2 YNFKEQ, per germline. V was trimmed by 3 bases and J by 3 bases, leaving 18 bases between them. The CDR3 is made up of 16 amino acids. There were only healthy Caucasians among the donors. This record belongs to a study of identical twins. TCRdb independently ran MiXCR on the 5' RACE reads; one entry per CDR3 protein. This table has roughly 540,000 distinct CDR3 sequences, about 20% appearing once. This same sample was also part of a study on T cells expressing NK-cell markers.

This sequence originates from a woman between 18 and 29 years old in good health. This chain links TRBV4-2 with TRBJ2-7; D is possibly TRBD2 (7 bases). The sequenced sample consisted of CD4+ T cells sorted from blood. The CDR3 bases are TGTGCCAGCAGCCAGGGGGGCTTGGCTAGCGGCTACGAGCAGTACTTC. Amino acids: CASSQGGLASGYEQYF.